These 9 T cell receptor beta chains were sequenced from one sample in a study of OX40 agonist ivuxolimab in advanced cancers. Measured with immunoSEQ multiplex PCR; TCRdb has only the in-frame clones, and not every one. The sample has roughly 62,000 clones, roughly nine tenths seen once. Sequencing used CD4+ or CD8+ T cells sorted from blood, obtained in a trial of the OX40 agonist ivuxolimab. Every receptor here comes from an adult with an advanced solid tumor such as melanoma, head and neck, liver or kidney cancer.

The V call is TRBV4-3, the J call TRBJ2-5, with D perhaps TRBD2 (6 bases). Germline-derived CDR1 and CDR2 are LGHNA and YSLEER. The CDR3 totals 14 residues. V shed 6 bases and J shed 5 bases, with 16 bases lying between them. CDR3 amino acids: CASSEFGRGETQYF. The CDR3 region has the DNA TGCGCCAGCAGTGAGTTTGGACGGGGGGAGACCCAGTACTTC.

This sequence joins TRBV7-9 and TRBJ2-7; possible D gene TRBD2, 6 bases. The CDR3 totals 13 residues. Trimming took off 1 base at V and 4 bases at J, with 8 bases between the two ends. Germline CDR1 and CDR2: SEHNR and FQNEAQ (reference sequence). CDR3 nucleotides: TGTGCCAGCAGCTTAGGTGGGGGGTACGAGCAGTACTTC. This codes for CASSLGGGYEQYF.

The V call is TRBV28, the J call TRBJ2-5; unclear D gene. This CDR3 has 14 amino acids. CDR1 MDHEN and CDR2 SYDVKM come from the germline V gene. Trimming removed 3 bases at V and 3 bases at J, with 11 bases between. CDR3: CASSLSGREETQYF. CDR3 in DNA: TGTGCCAGCAGTTTGTCGGGCCGAGAAGAGACCCAGTACTTC.

This rearrangement joins TRBV10-2 to TRBJ2-3, with 10 bases that match TRBD2. Trimming cost V 6 bases and J 6 bases; bases outside gene matches: 15. The CDR3 extends over 17 amino acids. Per germline, CDR1 WSHSY and CDR2 SAAADI. CDR3 nucleotides: TGCGCCAGCAGCCCCGAGGGTAGCGGGAGGTTCGGGGATACGCAGTATTTT. Amino acid sequence: CASSPEGSGRFGDTQYF.

The V gene is TRBV4-1, the J gene TRBJ2-7; TRBD1 aligns across 9 bases. Unmatched junction bases numbered 11, after V lost 2 bases and J lost 6 bases. The CDR3 loop spans 16 amino acids. Germline-derived CDR1 and CDR2 are MGHRA and YSYEKL. In nucleotides, the CDR3 is TGCGCCAGCAGCCAACAAGGTGGGGACAGGGCGGGCGAGCAGTACTTC. Translation: CASSQQGGDRAGEQYF.

This clone was observed once. This rearrangement joins TRBV11-1 to TRBJ2-7; perhaps TRBD2 as D (5 bases). From germline, CDR1 is SGHAT and CDR2 FQDESV (reference sequence). V was trimmed by 1 base and J by 6 bases, leaving 16 bases between them. This CDR3 region has 15 residues. The CDR3 DNA is TGTGCCAGCAGCTTAGATCCCGGTGGGCGGGCCGAGCAGTACTTC. Translating gives CASSLDPGGRAEQYF. Complete variable domain (other parts from reference TRBV11-1 and TRBJ2-7): EAEVAQSPRYKITEKSQAVAFWCDPISGHATLYWYRQILGQGPELLVQFQDESVVDDSQLPKDRFSAERLKGVDSTLKIQPAELGDSAMYLCASSLDPGGRAEQYFGPGTRLTVT.

The V call is TRBV2, the J call TRBJ2-1; 13 bases are shared with TRBD2. V trimming: 7 bases; J trimming: 8 bases; junction bases outside the gene matches: 11. CDR3 length: 16 residues. Germline V CDR1 and CDR2: SNHLY, FYNNEI. The CDR3 spells CASTRGGTSGIYEQFF. In DNA form, the CDR3 reads TGTGCCAGCACTAGGGGGGGGACTAGCGGGATCTATGAGCAGTTCTTC.

V is TRBV5-6 and J is TRBJ2-1, with a tentative D call TRBD2 (5 bases). Germline V gives CDR1 SGHDT, CDR2 YYEEEE. This CDR3 has 15 amino acids. V lost 1 base, J lost 4 bases, and 12 bases lay in between. The CDR3 DNA sequence: TGTGCCAGCAGCTTGAGGTGGGAGCAGTACAATGAGCAGTTCTTC. It encodes CASSLRWEQYNEQFF.

The CDR3 loop is CASTGAYEQYF. As DNA, the CDR3 is TGTGCCAGTACAGGGGCCTACGAGCAGTACTTC. The V and J genes are TRBV7-9 and TRBJ2-7; TRBD1 matches 7 bases. With V trimmed by 9 bases and J by 2 bases, 1 base remained unmatched. CDR3 length equals 11 residues. The germline V gene has CDR1 SEHNR and CDR2 FQNEAQ (reference sequence).